These 24 T cell receptor beta chains came from one sample sequenced in a study of T cells in localized non-small cell lung cancer (TCRdb year 2020). Receptors were amplified or captured by the immunoSEQ multiplex PCR assay. TCRdb mirrors the immuneACCESS table, restricted to in-frame sequences. Some clones are absent from its copies; in checked studies, under half trace to an unresolved V gene, and the reason for the others is unknown. Here the sample has about 15,000 clones; approximately 89% occur a single time. The ten biggest clones cover 27% of the sample. The sequencing used peripheral blood mononuclear cells, collected before any cancer treatment. The receptors derive from a male donor aged 60 or over with stage II lung adenocarcinoma.

The chain combines TRBV28 with TRBJ1-5; 7 bases align to TRBD1. V gave up 5 bases and J gave up 4 bases; unmatched junction bases: 11. Germline V gene sequence: CDR1 MDHEN, CDR2 SYDVKM. The CDR3 is 16 amino acids. CDR3 nucleotides: TGTGCCAGCAGTCCCCTTCGAGGGGGCGGAAATCAGCCCCAGCATTTT. Translating gives CASSPLRGGGNQPQHF.

The genes are TRBV28 and TRBJ1-1, with 8 bases lining up with TRBD1. In germline, CDR1 is MDHEN, CDR2 SYDVKM. The CDR3 is made up of 16 amino acids. Trimming removed 7 bases from V and 2 bases from J; junction bases left unmatched: 12. The CDR3 DNA follows: TGTGCCAGCAAGTGGGGGACAGGTTCGGCTAACACTGAAGCTTTCTTT. Protein sequence: CASKWGTGSANTEAFF.

This clone was counted a single time. J is TRBJ2-1 and V is TRBV15; the D is unclear. The CDR3 is 13 amino acids. Germline lookup yields CDR1 LNHNV and CDR2 YYDKDF (reference sequence). Trimming took 1 base from V and 6 from J, leaving 7 bases between them. CDR3 DNA: TGTGCCACCAGCAGAGTTGATATCAATGAGCAGTTCTTC. This codes for CATSRVDINEQFF.

The rearrangement uses TRBV5-1 and TRBJ1-3; tentative D call: TRBD1 (6 bases). Trimming removed 3 bases at V and 0 bases at J, with 19 bases between. Germline loops: CDR1 SGHRS, CDR2 YFSETQ. The CDR3 spans 18 residues. The CDR3 protein is CASSYGPTGRSSGNTIYF. The CDR3 DNA reads TGCGCCAGCAGCTATGGCCCGACAGGTAGAAGCTCTGGAAACACCATATATTTT. Combining the CDR3 with reference TRBV5-1 and TRBJ1-3 gives the whole variable domain KAGVTQTPRYLIKTRGQQVTLSCSPISGHRSVSWYQQTPGQGLQFLFEYFSETQRNKGNFPGRFSGRQFSNSRSEMNVSTLELGDSALYLCASSYGPTGRSSGNTIYFGEGSWLTVV.

The rearrangement uses TRBV28 and TRBJ1-4; D perhaps matches TRBD1 (5 bases). Trimming removed 5 bases at V and 8 bases at J, with 21 bases between. CDR1 and CDR2 from the germline V gene are MDHEN and SYDVKM. The CDR3 runs 16 residues. The CDR3 sequence: CASSLQTVSGEEKLFF. The CDR3 region has the DNA TGTGCCAGCAGTCTCCAGACAGTTAGTGGGGAAGAAAAACTGTTTTTT.

This clone was seen only a few times. The gene calls are TRBV9 and TRBJ1-4, with TRBD1 matching 7 bases. After removal of 0 bases from V and 0 bases from J, the junction contained 8 bases not matched to a gene. This CDR3 has 18 residues. Germline loops: CDR1 SGDLS, CDR2 YYNGEE. The CDR3 region has the DNA TGTGCCAGCAGCGTAGGGACAGGCGGGTTTACAACTAATGAAAAACTGTTTTTT. Translated: CASSVGTGGFTTNEKLFF.

The chain employs TRBV2 and TRBJ2-3; D unclear. The germline CDR1 and CDR2 sequences are SNHLY and FYNNEI. The CDR3 is 12 residues long. V was pared by 5 bases and J by 4 bases, with 7 bases between. As DNA, the CDR3 is TGTGCCAGCAGTCCTCCCCCAGATACGCAGTATTTT. Amino acids: CASSPPPDTQYF.

The J gene is TRBJ1-2, the V gene TRBV9; 9 bases are a match to TRBD1. Germline CDR1 SGDLS, CDR2 YYNGEE. This CDR3 has 15 amino acids. The trim removed 4 bases at V and 5 bases at J, leaving 9 bases unmatched. The CDR3 nucleotides are TGTGCCAGCAGCCAGGCTTCGGGGACAGGGTATGGCTACACCTTC. It yields the protein CASSQASGTGYGYTF.

This chain links TRBV7-3 with TRBJ2-5; a weak D match, TRBD1 (6 bases). The V end was cut by 5 bases, the J end by 2 bases, with 12 bases between. Germline CDR1 and CDR2: SGHTA and FQGTGA. The CDR3 spans 14 residues. The CDR3: CASSTQTGQETQYF. CDR3 DNA sequence: TGTGCCAGCAGCACTCAGACAGGACAAGAGACCCAGTACTTC.

This chain uses TRBV9 with TRBJ2-1, with 7 bases fitting TRBD2. The CDR3 sequence is 16 residues long. Germline CDR1 reads SGDLS; CDR2 reads YYNGEE. The trim removed 1 base at V and 3 bases at J, leaving 7 bases unmatched. The CDR3 region has the DNA TGTGCCAGCAGCGTAACTGGGCTAGCGGACTACAATGAGCAGTTCTTC. Protein: CASSVTGLADYNEQFF.

The chain carries TRBV4-1 and TRBJ2-1, with 8 bases matching TRBD2. The CDR3 totals 17 residues. CDR1 is MGHRA, CDR2 YSYEKL, per germline. With V trimmed by 0 bases and J by 4 bases, 8 bases remained unmatched. CDR3 residues: CASSQDRGGGSYNEQFF. The CDR3 DNA reads as TGCGCCAGCAGCCAAGATCGGGGGGGCGGGTCTTACAATGAGCAGTTCTTC.

The chain is built from TRBV28 and TRBJ2-2; maybe TRBD1 (6 bases). The CDR3 consists of 13 residues. Deletions cut 11 bases from V and 1 base from J, with 11 bases between. The germline CDR1 and CDR2 sequences are MDHEN and SYDVKM. CDR3 residues: CAVPGVNTGELFF. DNA of the CDR3: TGTGCCGTACCAGGGGTGAACACCGGGGAGCTGTTTTTT.

This CDR3 reads CASSAYSPGRTDTQYF. In DNA form, the CDR3 reads TGTGCCAGCAGTGCTTACTCCCCGGGGAGGACAGATACGCAGTATTTT. V and J are TRBV27 and TRBJ2-3, with D perhaps matching TRBD2 (6 bases). The CDR3 is 16 amino acids. The ends were cut back, 5 bases at V and 3 bases at J, with 18 bases in the middle. Germline-derived CDR1 and CDR2 are MNHEY and SMNVEV (reference sequence).

The CDR3 bases are TGTGCCAGCAGCTTAACAGGCTCAGGGGAGACCCAGTACTTC. It specifies CASSLTGSGETQYF. This chain uses TRBV11-2 with TRBJ2-5, with D possibly being TRBD1 (5 bases). The CDR3 extends over 14 amino acids. Germline assignment: CDR1 SGHAT and CDR2 FQNNGV. V was pared by 2 bases and J by 5 bases, with 12 bases between.

The chain combines TRBV5-4 with TRBJ2-3; 8 positions agree with TRBD2. Germline lookup yields CDR1 SGHNT and CDR2 YYREEE (reference sequence). V shed 0 bases and J 1 base; nucleotides not matched to a gene: 1. The CDR3 is made up of 15 amino acids. This chain's CDR3 is CASSLGAGGTDTQYF. The DNA of the CDR3 is TGTGCCAGCAGCTTGGGAGCGGGAGGCACAGATACGCAGTATTTT.

The chain links TRBV27 to TRBJ2-2; perhaps D is TRBD1 or TRBD2 (6 bases each). The length of the CDR3 is 14 residues. Trimming stripped 5 bases from V and 4 bases from J, with 11 bases between. Germline CDR1 MNHEY, CDR2 SMNVEV (reference sequence). The CDR3 DNA follows: TGTGCCAGCAGTCCGGGGGCCATCACCGGGGAGCTGTTTTTT. This codes for CASSPGAITGELFF.

The rearrangement uses TRBV14 and TRBJ1-5, with D unresolved. Germline values: CDR1 SGHDN, CDR2 FVKESK. The CDR3 is 15 amino acids. The germline V and J ends were trimmed by 3 bases and 3 bases, with 12 bases remaining between them. The CDR3 here is CASSQKLGINQPQHF. The CDR3 DNA is TGTGCCAGCAGCCAGAAATTGGGGATCAATCAGCCCCAGCATTTT.

The V gene is TRBV19, the J gene TRBJ1-3; TRBD1 is a possible D gene (5 bases). Germline lookup yields CDR1 LNHDA and CDR2 SQIVND (reference sequence). Trimming removed 2 bases at V and 0 bases at J, with 14 bases between. CDR3 length: 17 amino acids. In DNA form, the CDR3 reads TGTGCCAGTAGTATAAGAGGGGCGATCAACTCTGGAAACACCATATATTTT. It is translated as CASSIRGAINSGNTIYF.

This rearrangement joins TRBV10-1 to TRBJ2-7; the D gene is possibly TRBD2 (7 bases). V gave up 0 bases and J gave up 6 bases, with 15 bases separating them. Germline CDR1 reads WNHNN; CDR2 reads SYGVQD (reference sequence). The CDR3 covers 15 residues. CDR3 sequence (DNA): TGCGCCAGCAGTGAGTCGAGGGGTGCGGGGGCCGAGCAGTACTTC. It codes for CASSESRGAGAEQYF.

The chain links TRBV5-1 to TRBJ2-3; D gene ambiguous. The germline V and J ends were trimmed by 2 bases and 3 bases, with 7 bases remaining between them. This CDR3 contains 13 residues. Germline CDR1 and CDR2: SGHRS and YFSETQ. CDR3 sequence reads: CASSLGSTDTQYF. Written as DNA, the CDR3 is TGCGCCAGCAGCTTAGGCTCAACAGATACGCAGTATTTT.

The chain employs TRBV4-1 and TRBJ2-6; TRBD1 matches 8 bases. CDR1 and CDR2 (germline): MGHRA, YSYEKL. V dropped 4 bases and J dropped 1; count of bases not matched to a gene: 9. CDR3 size: 18 residues. The CDR3 bases are TGCGCCAGCAGCCCTCCTGGGACAGGTTTGTCTGGGGCCAACGTCCTGACTTTC. It specifies CASSPPGTGLSGANVLTF.

This chain links TRBV27 with TRBJ2-3; 11 nucleotides agree with TRBD2. CDR1 MNHEY and CDR2 SMNVEV come from the germline V gene (reference sequence). Unmatched junction bases numbered 8, after V lost 3 bases and J lost 6 bases. This CDR3 spans 16 amino acids. The CDR3 region is CASSFRTSGSQDTQYF. The DNA for the CDR3 is TGTGCCAGCAGTTTTCGCACTAGCGGGAGTCAGGATACGCAGTATTTT.

This sequence joins TRBV30 and TRBJ2-5; D is unresolved. V lost 0 bases and J lost 5, with 16 bases in between. Per germline, CDR1 GTSNPN and CDR2 SVGIG (reference sequence). The CDR3 consists of 15 residues. In DNA form, the CDR3 reads TGTGCCTGGAGTGTAACTGGGTCCTTAGGGGAGACCCAGTACTTC. Its protein is CAWSVTGSLGETQYF.

The chain combines TRBV5-6 with TRBJ2-7, with D possibly being TRBD2 (6 bases). The V and J ends lost 2 bases and 0 bases respectively, with 12 bases between them. This CDR3 has 15 residues. Germline V CDR1 and CDR2: SGHDT, YYEEEE. The CDR3 loop is CASSFNLRDSYEQYF. CDR3 in DNA: TGTGCCAGCAGCTTTAATTTGCGGGACTCCTACGAGCAGTACTTC.